The 32 T cell receptor beta chains below all came from one sample that was sequenced in a study of beta chain features in type 1 diabetes. Study-wide points: There was a moderate but significant shortening of TCRB CDR3s in all four CD4+ subsets of Type 1 diabetes patients.

The entirety of the isolated RNA underwent reverse transcription, so expressed TCRB transcripts were sequenced. TCRdb's copy holds only in-frame clones and misses some; the assay was immunoSEQ multiplex PCR. Of roughly 330,000 clones listed, approximately 13% are singletons. These receptors' targets are unknown. The sequenced sample was naive CD4+ T cells from blood. These receptors were obtained from a woman under 30 with type 1 diabetes.

This sequence joins TRBV11-3 and TRBJ1-5; D remains ambiguous. The CDR3 loop spans 13 amino acids. V was cut by 5 bases and J by 5 bases, with 10 bases left in between. The germline gives CDR1 SGHNT, CDR2 YENEEA. CDR3 sequence (DNA): TGTGCCAGCAGCCGAAGTCCGGATCAGCCCCAGCATTTT. It yields the protein CASSRSPDQPQHF.

This clone was seen a few times. V gene TRBV30 combines with J gene TRBJ2-2; D perhaps matches TRBD2 (6 bases). CDR1 and CDR2 (germline): GTSNPN, SVGIG (reference sequence). The CDR3 has 14 amino acids. V lost 1 base, J lost 4 bases, and 10 bases lay in between. The CDR3 loop is CAWSGDSGTGELFF. The DNA of the CDR3 is TGTGCCTGGAGTGGGGACTCCGGCACCGGGGAGCTGTTTTTT.

The rearrangement links TRBV9 to TRBJ2-7; 7 bases match TRBD2. This CDR3 region has 14 residues. Trimming removed 4 bases from V and 3 bases from J; junction bases left unmatched: 7. CDR1 is SGDLS and CDR2 is YYNGEE in the germline V gene. CDR3 in DNA: TGTGCCAGCAGCCCCCTTGTAGCGGGCTACGAGCAGTACTTC. Protein: CASSPLVAGYEQYF.

The chain links TRBV2 to TRBJ2-7; TRBD1 is a possible D gene (6 bases). CDR1 is SNHLY and CDR2 is FYNNEI in the germline V gene. CDR3 length: 15 amino acids. V was shortened by 8 bases and J by 8 bases, with 25 bases between the two germline ends. CDR3 nucleotides: TGTGCCAGCCAAGGACAGACCCAAGCGGTAGCGCAGCAGTACTTC. This codes for CASQGQTQAVAQQYF.

V gene TRBV7-2 combines with J gene TRBJ2-2; 7 bases map to TRBD2. This CDR3 has 16 amino acids. After removal of 4 bases from V and 6 bases from J, the junction contained 11 bases not matched to a gene. Germline lookup yields CDR1 SGHTA and CDR2 FQGNSA. DNA of the CDR3: TGTGCCAGCAGCTGGCGGGCGGGAGACGACCCCGGGGAGCTGTTTTTT. Amino acids: CASSWRAGDDPGELFF. The complete variable domain, with remaining parts taken from reference TRBV7-2 and TRBJ2-2, reads GAGVSQSPSNKVTEKGKDVELRCDPISGHTALYWYRQSLGQGLEFLIYFQGNSAPDKSGLPSDRFSAERTGGSVSTLTIQRTQQEDSAVYLCASSWRAGDDPGELFFGEGSRLTVL.

This chain joins TRBV6-1 and TRBJ2-1; 8 bases match TRBD1. This CDR3 comprises 14 residues. Trimming at V came to 4 bases and at J to 4 bases, leaving 3 bases not matched to a gene. CDR1 and CDR2 (germline): MNHNS, SASEGT. The CDR3 region has the DNA TGTGCCAGCAGTGTCCGGGACAGGTACAATGAGCAGTTCTTC. It codes for CASSVRDRYNEQFF.

The sample holds a few counts of this clone. The J gene is TRBJ1-2, the V gene TRBV6-5, with TRBD1 matching 8 bases. In germline, CDR1 is MNHEY, CDR2 SVGAGI. The V and J ends lost 4 bases and 8 bases, in that order; junction bases with no gene match: 9. The CDR3 totals 14 residues. The CDR3 bases are TGTGCCAGCAGTTCTACGACAGGGGAAGGGGGCTACACCTTC. Protein product: CASSSTTGEGGYTF.

The gene calls are TRBV30 and TRBJ1-1, with D possibly being TRBD1 (6 bases). CDR1 and CDR2 (germline): GTSNPN, SVGIG (reference sequence). V lost 0 bases and J 4 bases, leaving 12 bases between the germline ends. This CDR3 has 14 amino acids. Here the CDR3 reads CAWSVTGSATEAFF. In nucleotides, the CDR3 is TGTGCCTGGAGTGTGACAGGATCGGCCACTGAAGCTTTCTTT. Full variable domain (missing parts from reference TRBV30 and TRBJ1-1): SQTIHQWPATLVQPVGSPLSLECTVEGTSNPNLYWYRQAAGRGLQLLFYSVGIGQISSEVPQNLSASRPQDRQFILSSKKLLLSDSGFYLCAWSVTGSATEAFFGQGTRLTVV.

This clone has just a few counts. The rearrangement joins TRBV11-2 to TRBJ2-7, with a weak D call TRBD1 (5 bases). CDR3 length: 14 residues. Germline V gene data show CDR1 as SGHAT and CDR2 as FQNNGV. V was clipped by 5 bases and J by 6 bases, with 17 bases between them. CDR3 sequence: CASSRRTFETEQYF. Here the CDR3 DNA reads TGTGCCAGCAGCCGCCGGACATTCGAGACCGAGCAGTACTTC.

This clone came up a few times. The gene calls are TRBV4-2 and TRBJ2-2; tentative D call: TRBD1 (5 bases). The CDR3 is 13 residues long. Between the trimmed V and J ends, which lost 4 bases and 5 bases, there was a span of 8 bases. CDR1 and CDR2 (germline): LGHNA, YNFKEQ. As DNA, the CDR3 is TGTGCCAGCAGCCCTCAGGGAACCGGGGAGCTGTTTTTT. It specifies CASSPQGTGELFF.

This clone has just a few counts. The chain recombines TRBV18 with TRBJ2-5; perhaps TRBD2 as D (6 bases). The CDR3 extends over 15 amino acids. The germline V and J ends were trimmed by 3 bases and 2 bases, with 13 bases remaining between them. CDR1 and CDR2 (germline): KGHSH, LQKENI. CDR3 residues: CASSPIDGGQETQYF. CDR3 nucleotides: TGTGCCAGCTCACCTATCGACGGGGGTCAAGAGACCCAGTACTTC.

This clone was seen ten or more times. This chain uses TRBV14 with TRBJ2-1; 8 nucleotides match TRBD2. This CDR3 spans 15 amino acids. Per the germline V gene, CDR1 is SGHDN and CDR2 is FVKESK. Unmatched junction bases numbered 9, after V lost 7 bases and J lost 4 bases. This CDR3 reads CASTLSGSPYNEQFF. The CDR3 nucleotides read TGTGCCAGCACCCTGAGCGGGAGCCCATACAATGAGCAGTTCTTC.

The genes are TRBV29-1 and TRBJ2-1, with 13 bases lining up with TRBD2. Germline lookup yields CDR1 SQVTM and CDR2 ANQGSEA. This CDR3 has 17 residues. Germline trimming cut 5 bases from V and 0 bases from J; bases unmatched to any gene: 7. The CDR3 DNA is TGCAGCGTTTCCGGGACTAGCGGGACAAGCTCCTACAATGAGCAGTTCTTC. Its protein product is CSVSGTSGTSSYNEQFF.

This clone occurred a few times. The chain has TRBV7-9 and TRBJ2-2; D is uncertain. The CDR3 is 14 residues long. Trimming removed 1 base from V and 4 bases from J, with 7 bases in between. Germline V gene sequence: CDR1 SEHNR, CDR2 FQNEAQ (reference sequence). The CDR3 is CASSLGGFTGELFF. The DNA for the CDR3 is TGTGCCAGCAGCTTAGGAGGATTCACCGGGGAGCTGTTTTTT.

Only a few counts were recorded for this clone. V gene TRBV18 combines with J gene TRBJ1-1, with D maybe TRBD1 (5 bases). Trimming shortened V by 1 base and J by 7 bases, and 10 bases separated the two germline ends. Per germline, CDR1 KGHSH and CDR2 LQKENI. The CDR3 consists of 13 residues. The DNA of the CDR3 is TGTGCCAGCTCACCACTTTCAGGGCGTGAAGCTTTCTTT. Its protein is CASSPLSGREAFF. Combining the CDR3 with reference TRBV18 and TRBJ1-1 gives the whole variable domain NAGVMQNPRHLVRRRGQEARLRCSPMKGHSHVYWYRQLPEEGLKFMVYLQKENIIDESGMPKERFSAEFPKEGPSILRIQQVVRGDSAAYFCASSPLSGREAFFGQGTRLTVV.

J is TRBJ2-7 and V is TRBV28; TRBD1 aligns across 9 bases. Germline CDR1 and CDR2: MDHEN and SYDVKM. The CDR3 runs 14 residues. The V gene end was trimmed by 7 bases and the J gene end by 6 bases; junction bases not matched to a gene: 10. DNA of the CDR3: TGTGCCAGCAAGTGGGGGACAGGGATCGGCGAGCAGTACTTC. It specifies CASKWGTGIGEQYF.

The chain recombines TRBV28 with TRBJ1-2; D is ambiguous. Germline assignment: CDR1 MDHEN and CDR2 SYDVKM. This CDR3 has 17 amino acids. The V and J ends lost 5 bases and 0 bases respectively, with 19 bases between them. CDR3 sequence reads: CASSPTTSWYSNYGYTF. In DNA, the CDR3 is TGTGCCAGCAGTCCTACCACCTCTTGGTACTCTAACTATGGCTACACCTTC.

The rearrangement links TRBV7-6 to TRBJ2-1, with 11 bases identical to TRBD2. Germline CDR1 and CDR2: SGHVS and FNYEAQ. The V segment lost 5 bases and the J segment 5 bases; nucleotides outside the gene matches: 17. This CDR3 region has 19 residues. Here the CDR3 DNA reads TGTGCCAGCAGCCCAGATTCCCTTTCTAGCGGGAGGTTCAACAATGAGCAGTTCTTC. It codes for CASSPDSLSSGRFNNEQFF.

This clone was detected only a few times. This chain uses TRBV11-2 with TRBJ2-7; 8 bases are shared with TRBD2. The CDR3 has 16 amino acids. Germline CDR1 reads SGHAT; CDR2 reads FQNNGV. V shed 3 bases, J shed 4 bases, and the junction held 11 bases outside the gene matches. The CDR3 nucleotides are TGTGCCAGCAGCTTGAGCCCTCTAGCGGGCCGGTACGAGCAGTACTTC. Translating gives CASSLSPLAGRYEQYF.

This clone was picked up a small number of times. The chain links TRBV9 to TRBJ2-1; 10 bases are shared with TRBD2. V was pared by 0 bases and J by 8 bases, with 11 bases of the junction left unmatched. There are 17 residues in the CDR3. Germline CDR1 and CDR2: SGDLS and YYNGEE. CDR3 loop: CASSVGPRSGRGDEQFF. The CDR3 DNA is TGTGCCAGCAGCGTAGGGCCGAGAAGCGGGAGGGGAGATGAGCAGTTCTTC.

The chain links TRBV7-2 to TRBJ2-1, with TRBD1 identical over 9 bases. CDR1 and CDR2 (germline): SGHTA, FQGNSA. This CDR3 spans 17 amino acids. Trimming at V came to 4 bases and at J to 8 bases, leaving 15 bases not matched to a gene. CDR3 in amino acids: CASSSAGGTGRFYEQFF. DNA of the CDR3: TGTGCCAGCAGCTCCGCTGGTGGGACAGGGAGGTTCTATGAGCAGTTCTTC.

This clone was found a few times. This chain connects TRBV19 to TRBJ1-1; unclear D gene. The ends were cut back, 3 bases at V and 3 bases at J, with 8 bases in the middle. The CDR3 is 13 residues long. From germline, CDR1 is LNHDA and CDR2 SQIVND (reference sequence). CDR3 nucleotide sequence: TGTGCCAGTAGTATCGGGAGCTACACTGAAGCTTTCTTT. Translation gives CASSIGSYTEAFF.

The genes are TRBV7-8 and TRBJ2-5, with D unresolved. The CDR3 loop spans 13 amino acids. V was shortened by 1 base and J by 3 bases, with 6 bases between the two germline ends. The germline CDR1 and CDR2 sequences are SGHVS and FQNEAQ. The CDR3 protein is CASSLGLEETQYF. The CDR3 coding sequence is TGTGCCAGCAGCTTAGGGCTAGAAGAGACCCAGTACTTC.

This clone was detected only a few times. The chain is built from TRBV13 and TRBJ2-7; maybe TRBD2 (6 bases). The CDR3 consists of 17 residues. Germline V gene lookup returns CDR1 PRHDT and CDR2 FYEKMQ (reference sequence). Deletions cut 1 base from V and 3 bases from J, with 19 bases between. CDR3 in DNA: TGTGCCAGCAGCTTAGTAGAGCGACTAGGGAGGAACTACGAGCAGTACTTC. This gives the protein CASSLVERLGRNYEQYF. The whole variable domain, remainder taken from reference TRBV13 and TRBJ2-7, is AAGVIQSPRHLIKEKRETATLKCYPIPRHDTVYWYQQGPGQDPQFLISFYEKMQSDKGSIPDRFSAQQFSDYHSELNMSSLELGDSALYFCASSLVERLGRNYEQYFGPGTRLTVT.

J is TRBJ2-1 and V is TRBV11-3; D is perhaps TRBD1 (6 bases). Germline CDR1 SGHNT, CDR2 YENEEA. CDR3 size: 16 residues. V lost 2 bases and J lost 7, with 18 bases in between. This CDR3 is CASSLSPGRGANEQFF. Here the CDR3 DNA reads TGTGCCAGCAGCTTATCCCCCGGCAGGGGAGCAAATGAGCAGTTCTTC.

This clone occurred a few times. This sequence joins TRBV7-6 and TRBJ1-1; D gene unclear. V gave up 2 bases and J gave up 1 base, with 5 bases separating them. The CDR3 is made up of 13 amino acids. Germline loops: CDR1 SGHVS, CDR2 FNYEAQ. The CDR3 bases are TGTGCCAGCAGCTTAATAGAGAACACTGAAGCTTTCTTT. Translation gives CASSLIENTEAFF.

The gene calls are TRBV1 and TRBJ2-7; the DNA was not compared with TRBD2, the D call given in the table. TRBV1 is a pseudogene. The CDR3 totals 13 residues. This CDR3 reads CTGGTPPTNEQYV. The CDR3 DNA reads TGCACGGGGGGGACTCCTCCCACCAACGAGCAGTACGTC.

This chain joins TRBV7-2 and TRBJ2-3; 13 bases fit TRBD2. With V trimmed by 5 bases and J by 4 bases, 3 bases remained unmatched. CDR1 and CDR2 (germline): SGHTA, FQGNSA. The length of the CDR3 is 15 residues. CDR3 coding DNA: TGTGCCAGCAGCCCCGGACTAGCGGGAGCAGATACGCAGTATTTT. Its translation is CASSPGLAGADTQYF. Complete variable domain (other parts from reference TRBV7-2 and TRBJ2-3): GAGVSQSPSNKVTEKGKDVELRCDPISGHTALYWYRQSLGQGLEFLIYFQGNSAPDKSGLPSDRFSAERTGGSVSTLTIQRTQQEDSAVYLCASSPGLAGADTQYFGPGTRLTVL.

The sample holds a few counts of this clone. The chain has TRBV18 and TRBJ2-3, with a possible D match to TRBD2 (6 bases). Germline V gene data show CDR1 as KGHSH and CDR2 as LQKENI. The germline V and J ends were trimmed by 4 bases and 0 bases, with 8 bases remaining between them. The CDR3 is 14 residues long. This chain's CDR3 is CASSRSGSTDTQYF. CDR3 bases: TGTGCCAGCTCACGAAGCGGGAGCACAGATACGCAGTATTTT.

This clone showed up just a few times. The V call is TRBV28, the J call TRBJ2-1; 7 bases align to TRBD2. From germline, CDR1 is MDHEN and CDR2 SYDVKM. The CDR3 consists of 15 residues. V was clipped by 4 bases and J by 5 bases; unmatched bases: 8. In DNA form, the CDR3 reads TGTGCCAGCAGTTCCACTAGCGCCTACCACAATGAGCAGTTCTTC. It codes for CASSSTSAYHNEQFF.

The chain employs TRBV30 and TRBJ2-2; possibly TRBD1 for D (6 bases). There are 12 residues in the CDR3. Germline V gene sequence: CDR1 GTSNPN, CDR2 SVGIG (reference sequence). V was trimmed by 8 bases and J by 3 bases, leaving 10 bases between them. CDR3 sequence reads: CATSGDTGELFF. The CDR3 region has the DNA TGTGCCACCTCAGGGGACACCGGGGAGCTGTTTTTT. Filled out from reference TRBV30 and TRBJ2-2, the complete variable domain reads SQTIHQWPATLVQPVGSPLSLECTVEGTSNPNLYWYRQAAGRGLQLLFYSVGIGQISSEVPQNLSASRPQDRQFILSSKKLLLSDSGFYLCATSGDTGELFFGEGSRLTVL.

This clone was counted between two and nine times. This sequence joins TRBV9 and TRBJ2-4; 14 bases match TRBD2. CDR3 length equals 15 residues. The V gene end was trimmed by 3 bases and the J gene end by 9 bases; junction bases not matched to a gene: 5. Germline CDR1 SGDLS, CDR2 YYNGEE. CDR3 coding DNA: TGTGCCAGCAGCGCAGGGGGACTAGCGGGAGTCATTCAGTACTTC. It codes for CASSAGGLAGVIQYF.